This TCR beta chain was captured in a study of radiotherapy plus CTLA-4 blockade in lung cancer. Assay used: immunoSEQ multiplex PCR; TCRdb lists only in-frame clones, some missing. The data contain about 66,000 clones, over 75% of them singletons. Overall study results and limits: Radiotherapy was combined with ipilimumab, and tumor-derived TCR clones then expanded in blood. How blood T cell clones changed early, along with interferon-beta, reportedly forecast response best.

Germline lookup yields CDR1 GTSNPN and CDR2 SVGIG (reference sequence). Trimming took 0 bases from V and 4 from J, leaving 13 bases between them. The CDR3 runs 15 residues. Concerning this clone: Antigen unknown.

The chain links TRBV30 to TRBJ1-5; D unclear. The specimen comprised peripheral blood, sampled from a patient treated with radiotherapy plus ipilimumab. This clonotype was obtained from a human donor with non-small cell lung cancer who had a partial response to radiotherapy plus ipilimumab. The CDR3 loop is CAWSVAVGKNQPQHF. The CDR3 coding sequence is TGTGCCTGGAGTGTAGCGGTGGGGAAAAATCAGCCCCAGCATTTT. Supplemented by reference TRBV30 and TRBJ1-5, the full variable domain reads SQTIHQWPATLVQPVGSPLSLECTVEGTSNPNLYWYRQAAGRGLQLLFYSVGIGQISSEVPQNLSASRPQDRQFILSSKKLLLSDSGFYLCAWSVAVGKNQPQHFGDGTRLSIL.